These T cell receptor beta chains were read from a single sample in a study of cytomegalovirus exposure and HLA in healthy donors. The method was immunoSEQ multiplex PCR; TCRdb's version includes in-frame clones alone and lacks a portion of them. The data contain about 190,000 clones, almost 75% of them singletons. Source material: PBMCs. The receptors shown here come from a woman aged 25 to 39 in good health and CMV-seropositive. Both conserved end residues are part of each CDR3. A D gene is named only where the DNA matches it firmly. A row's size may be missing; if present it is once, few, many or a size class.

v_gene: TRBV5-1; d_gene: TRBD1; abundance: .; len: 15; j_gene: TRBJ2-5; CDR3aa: CASSLRTGNRETQYF; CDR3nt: TGCGCCAGCAGCCTACGGACAGGGAACCGAGAGACCCAGTACTTC
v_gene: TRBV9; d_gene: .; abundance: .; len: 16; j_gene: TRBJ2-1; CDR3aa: CASSVALASRYNEQFF; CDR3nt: TGTGCCAGCAGCGTAGCTTTGGCTAGCCGTTACAATGAGCAGTTCTTC
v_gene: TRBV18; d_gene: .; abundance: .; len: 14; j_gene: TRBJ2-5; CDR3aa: CASSPPTYRETQYF; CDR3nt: TGTGCCAGCTCACCACCGACTTATCGGGAGACCCAGTACTTC
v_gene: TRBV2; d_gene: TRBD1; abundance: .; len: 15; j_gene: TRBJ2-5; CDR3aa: CASSRTGLNRETQYF; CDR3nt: TGTGCCAGCAGTCGGACAGGGTTGAACAGAGAGACCCAGTACTTC
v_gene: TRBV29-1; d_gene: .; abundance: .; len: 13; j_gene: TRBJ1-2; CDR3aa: CSVIQRRGNGYTF; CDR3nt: TGCAGCGTGATACAGCGAAGAGGGAATGGCTACACCTTC
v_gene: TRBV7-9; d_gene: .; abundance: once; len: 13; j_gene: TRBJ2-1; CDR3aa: CASSPEWGDEQFF; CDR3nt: TGTGCCAGCAGCCCCGAGTGGGGGGATGAGCAGTTCTTC
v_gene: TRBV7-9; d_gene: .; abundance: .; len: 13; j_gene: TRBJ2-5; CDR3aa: CASSSTGSETQYF; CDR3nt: TGTGCCAGCAGCTCCACAGGGTCGGAGACCCAGTACTTC
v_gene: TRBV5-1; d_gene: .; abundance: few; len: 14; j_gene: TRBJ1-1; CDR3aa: CASSLAFRDTEAFF; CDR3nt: TGCGCCAGCAGCTTGGCCTTCAGGGATACTGAAGCTTTCTTT
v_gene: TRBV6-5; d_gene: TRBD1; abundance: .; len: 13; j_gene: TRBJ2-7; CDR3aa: CASTKTGVGEQYF; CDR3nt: TGTGCCAGCACCAAGACAGGGGTGGGCGAGCAGTACTTC
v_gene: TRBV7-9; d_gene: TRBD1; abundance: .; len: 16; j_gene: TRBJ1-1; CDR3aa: CASSSGGRRGRAEAFF; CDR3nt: TGTGCCAGCAGCTCAGGGGGGAGGAGGGGTCGAGCTGAAGCTTTCTTT
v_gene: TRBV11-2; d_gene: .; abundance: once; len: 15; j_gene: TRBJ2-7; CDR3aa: CASSYPGEGVYEQYF; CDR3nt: TGTGCCAGCAGCTATCCTGGGGAGGGGGTATACGAGCAGTACTTC
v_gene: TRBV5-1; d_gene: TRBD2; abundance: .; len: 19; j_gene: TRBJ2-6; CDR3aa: CASSLMSSSGTTGANVLTF; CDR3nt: TGCGCCAGCAGCTTGATGTCGTCATCGGGGACTACTGGGGCCAACGTCCTGACTTTC
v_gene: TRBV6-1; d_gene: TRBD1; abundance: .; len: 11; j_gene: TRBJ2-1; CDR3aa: CASNRGGEQFF; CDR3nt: TGTGCCAGTAACAGGGGTGGGGAGCAGTTCTTC
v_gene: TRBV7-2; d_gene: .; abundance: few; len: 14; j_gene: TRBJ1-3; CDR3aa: CASSSQPGRVTIYF; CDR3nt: TGTGCCAGCAGCTCCCAGCCTGGCAGGGTCACCATATATTTT
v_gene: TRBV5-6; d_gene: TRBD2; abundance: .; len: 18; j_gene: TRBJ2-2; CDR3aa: CASSLELAGGQAAGELFF; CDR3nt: TGTGCCAGCAGCTTGGAGCTAGCGGGAGGGCAGGCGGCCGGGGAGCTGTTTTTT
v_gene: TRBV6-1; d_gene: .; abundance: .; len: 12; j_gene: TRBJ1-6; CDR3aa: CASRTVNSPLHF; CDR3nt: TGTGCCAGCCGAACGGTTAATTCACCCCTCCACTTT
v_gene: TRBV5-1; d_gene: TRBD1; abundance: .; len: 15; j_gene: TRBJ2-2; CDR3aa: CASSPGQMNTGELFF; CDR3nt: TGCGCCAGCAGCCCGGGACAGATGAACACCGGGGAGCTGTTTTTT
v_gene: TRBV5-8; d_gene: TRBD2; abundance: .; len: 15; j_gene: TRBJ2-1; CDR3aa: CASSGGGILYNEQFF; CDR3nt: TGTGCCAGCAGCGGGGGGGGGATATTATACAATGAGCAGTTCTTC
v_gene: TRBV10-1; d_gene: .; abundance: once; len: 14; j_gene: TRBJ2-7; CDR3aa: CASSESTGRVRQYF; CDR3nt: TGCGCCAGCAGTGAGTCGACAGGACGGGTCAGGCAGTACTTC
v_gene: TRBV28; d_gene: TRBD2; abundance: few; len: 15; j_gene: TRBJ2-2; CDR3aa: CASERAGAFTGELFF; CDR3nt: TGTGCCAGCGAAAGGGCGGGAGCTTTCACCGGGGAGCTGTTTTTT
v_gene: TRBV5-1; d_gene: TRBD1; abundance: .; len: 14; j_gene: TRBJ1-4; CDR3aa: CASSRDRALEKLFF; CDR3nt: TGCGCCAGCAGCCGGGACAGGGCTCTTGAAAAACTGTTTTTT
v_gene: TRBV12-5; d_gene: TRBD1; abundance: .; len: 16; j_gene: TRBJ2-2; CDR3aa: CASGLIRTGNTGELFF; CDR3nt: TGTGCTAGTGGTTTGATCCGGACAGGGAACACCGGGGAGCTGTTTTTT
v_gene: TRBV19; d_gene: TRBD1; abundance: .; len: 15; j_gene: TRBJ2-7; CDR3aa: CASSPGGAFSYEQYF; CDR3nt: TGTGCCAGTAGCCCAGGGGGCGCATTCTCCTACGAGCAGTACTTC
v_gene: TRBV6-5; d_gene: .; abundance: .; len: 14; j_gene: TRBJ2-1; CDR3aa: CASSYGSLYNEQFF; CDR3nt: TGTGCCAGCAGTTACGGCAGTCTTTACAATGAGCAGTTCTTC
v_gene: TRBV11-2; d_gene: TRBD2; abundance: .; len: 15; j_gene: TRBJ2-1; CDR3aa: CASSSNPGRVNEQFF; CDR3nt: TGTGCCAGCAGCTCCAACCCCGGGAGGGTGAATGAGCAGTTCTTC
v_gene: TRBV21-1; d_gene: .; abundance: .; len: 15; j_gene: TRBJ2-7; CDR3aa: CASSPYIRDFYEQYF; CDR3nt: TGTGCCAGCAGCCCCTACATACGGGACTTCTACGAGCAGTACTTC
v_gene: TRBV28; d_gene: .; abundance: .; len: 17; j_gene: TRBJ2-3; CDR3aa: CASSLRPSITSTDTQYF; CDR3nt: TGTGCCAGCAGTTTGAGGCCGTCCATTACTAGCACAGATACGCAGTATTTT
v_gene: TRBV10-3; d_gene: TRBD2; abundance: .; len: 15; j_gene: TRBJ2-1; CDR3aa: CAISDAAGGYNEQFF; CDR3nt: TGTGCCATCAGTGACGCAGCGGGAGGGTACAATGAGCAGTTCTTC
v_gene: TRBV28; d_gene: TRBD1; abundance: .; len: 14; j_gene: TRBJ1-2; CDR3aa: CATLLGGQGNGYTF; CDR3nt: TGTGCCACCCTGTTAGGAGGACAGGGGAATGGCTACACCTTC
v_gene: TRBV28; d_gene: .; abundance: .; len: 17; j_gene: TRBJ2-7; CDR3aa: CASSWVLMGQDTYEQYF; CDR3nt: TGTGCCAGCAGTTGGGTTTTAATGGGGCAGGACACCTACGAGCAGTACTTC
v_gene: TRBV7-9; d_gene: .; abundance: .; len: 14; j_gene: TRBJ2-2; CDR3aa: CASSRREPTGELFF; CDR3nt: TGTGCCAGCAGCCGGAGGGAGCCCACCGGGGAGCTGTTTTTT
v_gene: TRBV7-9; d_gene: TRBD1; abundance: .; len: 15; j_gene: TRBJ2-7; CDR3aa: CASSPPGQGPYEQYF; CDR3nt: TGTGCCAGCAGCCCGCCGGGACAGGGGCCCTACGAGCAGTACTTC
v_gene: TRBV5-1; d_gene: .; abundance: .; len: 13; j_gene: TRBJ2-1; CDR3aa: CASWDIGSGEQFF; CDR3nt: TGCGCCAGCTGGGACATTGGGTCCGGTGAGCAGTTCTTC
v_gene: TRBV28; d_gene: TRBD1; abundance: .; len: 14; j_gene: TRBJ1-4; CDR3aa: CASSPGQGGEKLFF; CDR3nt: TGTGCCAGCAGTCCGGGACAGGGGGGTGAAAAACTGTTTTTT
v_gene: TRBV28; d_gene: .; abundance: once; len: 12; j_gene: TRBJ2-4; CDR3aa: CASSGQRIIQYF; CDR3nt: TGTGCCAGCAGCGGACAGAGGATCATTCAGTACTTC
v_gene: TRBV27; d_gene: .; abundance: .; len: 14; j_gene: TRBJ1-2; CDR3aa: CASSFGVGNYGYTF; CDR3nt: TGTGCCAGCAGTTTTGGAGTTGGGAACTATGGCTACACCTTC
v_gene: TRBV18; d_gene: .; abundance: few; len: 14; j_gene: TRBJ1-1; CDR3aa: CASSPPVRDTEAFF; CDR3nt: TGTGCCAGCTCACCACCGGTCAGGGATACTGAAGCTTTCTTT
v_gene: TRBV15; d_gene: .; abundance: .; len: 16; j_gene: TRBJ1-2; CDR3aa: CATSRDSRSRVYGYTF; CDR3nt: TGTGCCACCAGCAGAGATAGTAGGAGCAGGGTATATGGCTACACCTTC
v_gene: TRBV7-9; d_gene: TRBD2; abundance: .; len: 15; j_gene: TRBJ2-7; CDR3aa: CASSPPGLAGIEQYF; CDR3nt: TGTGCCAGCAGCCCGCCGGGACTAGCGGGGATCGAGCAGTACTTC
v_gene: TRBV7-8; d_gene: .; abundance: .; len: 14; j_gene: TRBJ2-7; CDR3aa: CASSFHEIRDEQYF; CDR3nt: TGTGCCAGCAGCTTCCATGAGATCCGCGACGAGCAGTACTTC
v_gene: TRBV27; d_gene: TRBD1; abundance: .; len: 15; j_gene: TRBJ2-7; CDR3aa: CASSLGTGWGYEQYF; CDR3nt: TGTGCCAGCAGTTTAGGGACAGGGTGGGGCTACGAGCAGTACTTC